This TCR beta chain appears in the sequencing data of a study of CD8 T cells in Susac syndrome. Deletions cut 4 bases from V and 1 base from J, with 9 bases between. Germline V gene data show CDR1 as MNHNY and CDR2 as SVGAGI (reference sequence). CDR3 length: 14 amino acids. TCR beta sequencing covered blood CD8+ and CD4+ T cells. Those who served as multiple sclerosis controls were treatment-naive patients with stable or active relapsing-remitting disease. RNA totalling roughly 0.45 to 1 ug underwent reverse transcription with random hexamers. Amplification of TCR beta CDR3 was carried out by immunoSEQ multiplex PCR, which covered 54 Vbeta and 13 Jbeta segments. TCRdb re-analysed the immunoSEQ multiplex PCR reads in MiXCR, keeping a single row per CDR3 protein. The data contain some 52,000 distinct CDR3 sequences, 93% of them singletons.

Sequencing was carried out using CD8+ T cells from PBMCs. The receptor comes from a human donor with multiple sclerosis. The chain has TRBV6-6 and TRBJ2-3, with unresolved D. CDR3 region: CASSSGPGTDTQYF. The CDR3 bases are TGTGCCAGCAGTTCGGGTCCAGGCACAGATACGCAGTATTTT.